This TCR beta chain was sequenced for a study of T cell responses to AZD1222 COVID-19 vaccine. Germline lookup yields CDR1 SQVTM and CDR2 ANQGSEA. The CDR3 runs to 12 residues. V was pared by 6 bases and J by 3 bases, with 9 bases between. Generated by immunoSEQ multiplex PCR, the TCRdb table keeps only in-frame clones and is missing some. The sample holds about 120,000 clones, around nine tenths seen once. The chain couples TRBV29-1 to TRBJ2-1; no firm D call. This sequence originates from an adult in good health. The sequences come from peripheral blood, collected on day 0 of AZD1222 vaccination. This chain's CDR3 is CSVALGYNEQFF. CDR3 nucleotides: TGCAGCGTCGCGCTGGGCTACAATGAGCAGTTCTTC.